The text below deals with one T cell receptor (beta chain). With 6 bases clipped from V and 5 bases from J, the junction kept 11 bases outside the gene matches. The CDR3 loop spans 18 amino acids. The germline V gene encodes CDR1 SNHLY and CDR2 FYNNEI. The sample belongs to a study of blood T cell repertoires in COVID-19. Study details: There were acute and convalescent COVID-19 samples, and they came from the United States, Italy and Spain. T cells, B-cell-depleted T cells, or PBMCs provided the cDNA or gDNA that served as material.

Generated by immunoSEQ multiplex PCR, the TCRdb table keeps only in-frame clones and is missing some. This table holds 200,000 to 250,000 clones, 70% to 85% found once. Enrolled through a virtual design, the participants were between about 18 and 89 years of age and came from 24 US areas. This TCR was sampled from a woman aged 55-69 years who had recovered from COVID-19. Sequenced material: PBMCs or T cells enriched from blood (not recorded which). This chain joins TRBV2 and TRBJ2-3; 16 positions match TRBD2. CDR3 sequence reads: CASRRGLAGGQGGDTQYF. CDR3 coding DNA: TGTGCCAGCAGGCGGGGACTAGCGGGGGGGCAGGGAGGAGATACGCAGTATTTT.